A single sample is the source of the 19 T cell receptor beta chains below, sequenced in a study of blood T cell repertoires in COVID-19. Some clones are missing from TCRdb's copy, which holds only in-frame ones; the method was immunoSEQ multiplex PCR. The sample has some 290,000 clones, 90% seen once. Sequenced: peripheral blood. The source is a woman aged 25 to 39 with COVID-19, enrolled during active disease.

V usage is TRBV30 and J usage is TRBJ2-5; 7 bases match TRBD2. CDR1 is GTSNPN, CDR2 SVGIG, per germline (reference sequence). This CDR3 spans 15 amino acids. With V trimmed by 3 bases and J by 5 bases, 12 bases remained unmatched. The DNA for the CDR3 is TGTGCCTGGAGCCTGGGAGGGACGGTGTTGGAGACCCAGTACTTC. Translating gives CAWSLGGTVLETQYF.

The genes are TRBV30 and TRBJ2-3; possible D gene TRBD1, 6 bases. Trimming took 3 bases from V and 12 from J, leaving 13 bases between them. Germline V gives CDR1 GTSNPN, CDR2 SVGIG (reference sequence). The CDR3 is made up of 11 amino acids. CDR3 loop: CAWSADSLQYF. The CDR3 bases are TGTGCCTGGAGCGCGGACAGCCTACAGTATTTT.

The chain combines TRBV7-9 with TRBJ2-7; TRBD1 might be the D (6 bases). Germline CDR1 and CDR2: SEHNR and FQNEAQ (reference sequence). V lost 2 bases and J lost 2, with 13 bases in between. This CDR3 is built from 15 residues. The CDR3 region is CASSLTGMAPYEQYF. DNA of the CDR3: TGTGCCAGCAGCTTAACAGGGATGGCTCCCTACGAGCAGTACTTC.

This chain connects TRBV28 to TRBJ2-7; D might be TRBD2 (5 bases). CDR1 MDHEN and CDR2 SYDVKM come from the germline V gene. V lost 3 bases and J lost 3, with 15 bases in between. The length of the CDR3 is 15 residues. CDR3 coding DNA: TGTGCCAGCAGTTTGACGAGGGAGCAAAGCTACGAGCAGTACTTC. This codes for CASSLTREQSYEQYF.

The DNA for the CDR3 is TGTGCCAGCAGGACCAGCAGGGCCCTAGGGGAACCCCTCCACTTT. It translates to CASRTSRALGEPLHF. This chain links TRBV7-2 with TRBJ1-6, with a weak D call TRBD1 (5 bases). Trimming cost V 6 bases and J 12 bases, with 21 bases left between them. The CDR3 totals 15 residues. Germline V gene data show CDR1 as SGHTA and CDR2 as FQGNSA.

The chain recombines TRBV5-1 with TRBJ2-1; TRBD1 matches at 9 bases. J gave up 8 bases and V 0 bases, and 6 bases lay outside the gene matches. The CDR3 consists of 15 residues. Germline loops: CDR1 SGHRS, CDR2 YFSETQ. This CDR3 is CASSLVGQGNHEQFF. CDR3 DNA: TGCGCCAGCAGCTTGGTAGGACAGGGGAATCATGAGCAGTTCTTC.

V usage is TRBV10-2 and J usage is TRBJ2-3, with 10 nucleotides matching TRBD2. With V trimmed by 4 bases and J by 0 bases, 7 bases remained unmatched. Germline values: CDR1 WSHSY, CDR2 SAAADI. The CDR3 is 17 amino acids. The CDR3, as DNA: TGCGCCAGCAGTGGACTAGCGGGTAAATCAAGCACAGATACGCAGTATTTT. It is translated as CASSGLAGKSSTDTQYF.

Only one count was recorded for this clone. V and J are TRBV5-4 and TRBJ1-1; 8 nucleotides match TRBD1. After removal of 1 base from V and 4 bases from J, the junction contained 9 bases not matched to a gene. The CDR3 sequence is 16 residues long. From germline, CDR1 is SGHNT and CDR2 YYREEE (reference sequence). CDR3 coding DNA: TGTGCCAGCAGCTTGAGGACAGGGCGGGGGGGCACTGAAGCTTTCTTT. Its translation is CASSLRTGRGGTEAFF.

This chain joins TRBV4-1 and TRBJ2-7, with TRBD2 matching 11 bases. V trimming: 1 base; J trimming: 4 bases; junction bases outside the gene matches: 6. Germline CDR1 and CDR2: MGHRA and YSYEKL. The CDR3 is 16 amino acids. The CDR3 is CASSQAETSGRYEQYF. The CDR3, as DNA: TGCGCCAGCAGCCAAGCCGAAACTAGCGGGAGATACGAGCAGTACTTC.

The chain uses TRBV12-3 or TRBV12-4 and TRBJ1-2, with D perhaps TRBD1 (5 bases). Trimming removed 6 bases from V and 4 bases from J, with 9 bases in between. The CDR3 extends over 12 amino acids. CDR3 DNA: TGTGCCAGCAGGGGGGGTGGCTATGGCTACACCTTC. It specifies CASRGGGYGYTF.

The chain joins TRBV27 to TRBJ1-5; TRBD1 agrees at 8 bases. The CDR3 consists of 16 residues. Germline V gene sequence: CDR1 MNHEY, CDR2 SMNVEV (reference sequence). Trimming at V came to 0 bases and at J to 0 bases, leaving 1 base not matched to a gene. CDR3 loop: CASSLSGTGSNQPQHF. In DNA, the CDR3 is TGTGCCAGCAGTTTATCGGGGACAGGTAGCAATCAGCCCCAGCATTTT.

This CDR3 is CASSPQTDTQYF. The DNA for the CDR3 is TGTGCCAGCAGCCCACAGACAGATACGCAGTATTTT. The chain combines TRBV7-2 with TRBJ2-3; D unclear. The CDR3 runs 12 residues. V gave up 5 bases and J gave up 3 bases, with 6 bases separating them. The germline gives CDR1 SGHTA, CDR2 FQGNSA.

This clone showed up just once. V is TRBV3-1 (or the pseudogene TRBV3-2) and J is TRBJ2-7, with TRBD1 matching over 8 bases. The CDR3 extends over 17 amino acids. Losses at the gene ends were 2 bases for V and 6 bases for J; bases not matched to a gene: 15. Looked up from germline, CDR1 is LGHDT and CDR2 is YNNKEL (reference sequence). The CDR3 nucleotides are TGTGCCAGCAGCCAAAACTCTCCCGGGACAGGCGTACCCGAGCAGTACTTC. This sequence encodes CASSQNSPGTGVPEQYF.

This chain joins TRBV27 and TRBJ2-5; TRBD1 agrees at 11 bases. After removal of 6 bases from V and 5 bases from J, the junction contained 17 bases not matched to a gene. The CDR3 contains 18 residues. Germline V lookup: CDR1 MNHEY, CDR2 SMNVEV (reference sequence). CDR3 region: CASSLGKGQGVLWETQYF. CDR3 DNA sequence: TGTGCCAGCAGCTTAGGGAAGGGACAGGGGGTTTTGTGGGAGACCCAGTACTTC.

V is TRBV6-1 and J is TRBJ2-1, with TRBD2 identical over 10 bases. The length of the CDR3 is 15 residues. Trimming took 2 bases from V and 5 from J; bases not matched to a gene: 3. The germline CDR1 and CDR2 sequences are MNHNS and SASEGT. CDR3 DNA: TGTGCCAGCAGTGAATTAGCGGGGGGCCACAATGAGCAGTTCTTC. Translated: CASSELAGGHNEQFF.

DNA for the CDR3: TGCGCCAGCAGTCAATTTCCACCCGACATCCCGAGCTCTGGGGCCAACGTCCTGACTTTC. Translating gives CASSQFPPDIPSSGANVLTF. The chain employs TRBV23-1 and TRBJ2-6; D not certain. TRBV23-1 is marked as an open reading frame, function uncertain. The CDR3 covers 20 residues. V was pared by 1 base and J by 0 bases, with 19 bases between.

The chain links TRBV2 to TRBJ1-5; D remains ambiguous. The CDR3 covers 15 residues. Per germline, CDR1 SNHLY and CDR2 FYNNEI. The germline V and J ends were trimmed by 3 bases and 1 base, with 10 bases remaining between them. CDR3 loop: CASSDSRLSNQPQHF. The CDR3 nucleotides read TGTGCCAGCAGTGATTCGAGGCTAAGCAATCAGCCCCAGCATTTT.

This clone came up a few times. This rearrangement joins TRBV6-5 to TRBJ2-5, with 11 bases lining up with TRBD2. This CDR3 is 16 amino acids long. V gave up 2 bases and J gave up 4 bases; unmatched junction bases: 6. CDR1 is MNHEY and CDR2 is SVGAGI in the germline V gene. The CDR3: CASSYNGLAGGETQYF. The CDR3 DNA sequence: TGTGCCAGCAGTTACAATGGACTAGCGGGTGGAGAGACCCAGTACTTC.

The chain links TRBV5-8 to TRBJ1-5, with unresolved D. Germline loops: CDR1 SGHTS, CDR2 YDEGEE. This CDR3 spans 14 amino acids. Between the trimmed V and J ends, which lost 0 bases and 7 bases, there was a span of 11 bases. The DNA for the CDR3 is TGTGCCAGCAGCTTGGGTAGTTACGGGCAGCCCCAGCATTTT. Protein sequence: CASSLGSYGQPQHF. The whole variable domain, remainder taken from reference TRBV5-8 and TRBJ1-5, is EAGVTQSPTHLIKTRGQQATLRCSPISGHTSVYWYQQALGLGLQFLLWYDEGEERNRGNFPPRFSGRQFPNYSSELNVNALELEDSALYLCASSLGSYGQPQHFGDGTRLSIL.